This is a list of T cell receptor beta chains from one sample in a study of blood T cell repertoires in COVID-19. TCRdb keeps only in-frame clones here, not all; method: immunoSEQ multiplex PCR. Among 270,000 or so clones, around 83% were seen once, and the ten largest hold under 8%. The sequenced sample was PBMCs or T cells enriched from blood (not recorded which). These receptors all come from a woman in her 50s who had been exposed to COVID-19. Each CDR3 is given with its conserved first and last residue. D genes are given only for firm matches. Some rows mark clone size as missing; the rest say once, few, many or name a class of expanded clone.

cdr3_length: 16; d_call: TRBD1; clone_size: -; v_call: TRBV9; j_call: TRBJ1-6; cdr3_aa: CASSAGDRGYNSPLHF; cdr3_nt: TGTGCCAGCAGCGCGGGGGACAGGGGGTATAATTCACCCCTCCACTTT
cdr3_length: 14; d_call: TRBD1; clone_size: -; v_call: TRBV10-3; j_call: TRBJ1-2; cdr3_aa: CAISPDRGDYGYTF; cdr3_nt: TGTGCCATCAGTCCCGACAGGGGAGACTATGGCTACACCTTC
cdr3_length: 16; d_call: -; clone_size: -; v_call: TRBV6-2/TRBV6-3; j_call: TRBJ1-1; cdr3_aa: CASSYSTGTRNTEAFF; cdr3_nt: TGTGCCAGCAGTTACTCGACGGGCACTAGGAACACTGAAGCTTTCTTT
cdr3_length: 17; d_call: -; clone_size: once; v_call: TRBV10-3; j_call: TRBJ2-1; cdr3_aa: CAISESYRGGNHNEQFF; cdr3_nt: TGTGCCATCAGTGAGAGCTACAGAGGGGGAAACCACAATGAGCAGTTCTTC
cdr3_length: 12; d_call: -; clone_size: -; v_call: TRBV10-2; j_call: TRBJ2-1; cdr3_aa: CASTAEPPRQFF; cdr3_nt: TGCGCCAGCACCGCGGAGCCCCCGAGGCAGTTCTTC
cdr3_length: 16; d_call: -; clone_size: -; v_call: TRBV18; j_call: TRBJ2-2; cdr3_aa: CASSPARGPNTGELFF; cdr3_nt: TGTGCCAGCTCACCCGCCAGGGGCCCGAACACCGGGGAGCTGTTTTTT
cdr3_length: 12; d_call: -; clone_size: -; v_call: TRBV7-2; j_call: TRBJ1-2; cdr3_aa: CASSLGAYGYTF; cdr3_nt: TGTGCCAGCAGCTTAGGGGCCTATGGCTACACCTTC
cdr3_length: 13; d_call: TRBD1; clone_size: once; v_call: TRBV30; j_call: TRBJ1-1; cdr3_aa: CAWNLDRGTEAFF; cdr3_nt: TGTGCCTGGAACTTGGACAGGGGGACTGAAGCTTTCTTT
cdr3_length: 15; d_call: TRBD1; clone_size: -; v_call: TRBV5-1; j_call: TRBJ1-2; cdr3_aa: CASSYNPGTVDGYTF; cdr3_nt: TGCGCCAGCAGCTATAACCCTGGGACAGTGGACGGCTACACCTTC
cdr3_length: 14; d_call: -; clone_size: -; v_call: TRBV25-1; j_call: TRBJ1-1; cdr3_aa: CASRPSSRRDEAFF; cdr3_nt: TGTGCCAGCAGGCCCTCTAGCCGGCGGGATGAAGCTTTCTTT
cdr3_length: 13; d_call: -; clone_size: once; v_call: TRBV10-2; j_call: TRBJ1-1; cdr3_aa: CASSDGVTTEAFF; cdr3_nt: TGCGCCAGCAGTGACGGAGTAACCACTGAAGCTTTCTTT
cdr3_length: 14; d_call: -; clone_size: -; v_call: TRBV3-1/TRBV3-2; j_call: TRBJ1-1; cdr3_aa: CASSQTSQFSEAFF; cdr3_nt: TGTGCCAGCAGCCAAACGTCTCAGTTCTCTGAAGCTTTCTTT
cdr3_length: 13; d_call: -; clone_size: few; v_call: TRBV2; j_call: TRBJ2-7; cdr3_aa: CASTGAPFGEQYF; cdr3_nt: TGTGCCAGCACAGGGGCCCCCTTCGGGGAGCAGTACTTC
cdr3_length: 13; d_call: -; clone_size: once; v_call: TRBV6-5; j_call: TRBJ2-3; cdr3_aa: CASSYSGRDTQYF; cdr3_nt: TGTGCCAGCAGTTACTCTGGCAGAGATACGCAGTATTTT
cdr3_length: 16; d_call: -; clone_size: once; v_call: TRBV27; j_call: TRBJ2-7; cdr3_aa: CASSQLTGIGTYEQYF; cdr3_nt: TGTGCCAGCAGTCAACTGACGGGGATTGGGACCTACGAGCAGTACTTC
cdr3_length: 12; d_call: -; clone_size: -; v_call: TRBV6-5; j_call: TRBJ1-2; cdr3_aa: CASRHGGNGYTF; cdr3_nt: TGTGCCAGCAGACACGGAGGGAATGGCTACACCTTC
cdr3_length: 16; d_call: TRBD1; clone_size: -; v_call: TRBV5-6; j_call: TRBJ1-1; cdr3_aa: CASRRQGAAGNTEAFF; cdr3_nt: TGTGCCAGCAGGCGCCAGGGGGCCGCGGGGAACACTGAAGCTTTCTTT
cdr3_length: 15; d_call: -; clone_size: -; v_call: TRBV27; j_call: TRBJ1-6; cdr3_aa: CASRAGGAPNSPLHF; cdr3_nt: TGTGCCAGCCGAGCCGGAGGGGCTCCAAATTCACCCCTCCACTTT
cdr3_length: 15; d_call: -; clone_size: -; v_call: TRBV4-3; j_call: TRBJ1-1; cdr3_aa: CASSQEGAGSTEAFF; cdr3_nt: TGCGCCAGCAGCCAAGAGGGGGCAGGGAGCACTGAAGCTTTCTTT
cdr3_length: 11; d_call: TRBD1; clone_size: -; v_call: TRBV29-1; j_call: TRBJ1-1; cdr3_aa: CSLDRVTEAFF; cdr3_nt: TGCAGCCTTGACAGGGTCACTGAAGCTTTCTTT
cdr3_length: 16; d_call: -; clone_size: few; v_call: TRBV5-1; j_call: TRBJ2-3; cdr3_aa: CASSLAARAGTDTQYF; cdr3_nt: TGCGCCAGCAGCTTGGCAGCCAGGGCGGGCACAGATACGCAGTATTTT
cdr3_length: 14; d_call: -; clone_size: -; v_call: TRBV11-2; j_call: TRBJ1-1; cdr3_aa: CASSLFQGPVEAFF; cdr3_nt: TGTGCCAGCAGCTTATTCCAGGGGCCTGTTGAAGCTTTCTTT
cdr3_length: 14; d_call: -; clone_size: -; v_call: TRBV24-1; j_call: TRBJ1-2; cdr3_aa: CATSDGTGNYGYTF; cdr3_nt: TGTGCCACCAGTGACGGTACAGGGAACTATGGCTACACCTTC
cdr3_length: 11; d_call: -; clone_size: -; v_call: TRBV5-1; j_call: TRBJ1-2; cdr3_aa: CASNAGYGYTF; cdr3_nt: TGCGCCAGCAACGCGGGGTATGGCTACACCTTC
cdr3_length: 16; d_call: TRBD1; clone_size: once; v_call: TRBV4-3; j_call: TRBJ1-4; cdr3_aa: CASSQGDRGSNEKLFF; cdr3_nt: TGCGCCAGCAGCCAAGGGGACAGGGGTTCGAATGAAAAACTGTTTTTT
cdr3_length: 15; d_call: TRBD1; clone_size: -; v_call: TRBV15; j_call: TRBJ2-5; cdr3_aa: CATSTPTGATETQYF; cdr3_nt: TGTGCCACCAGCACGCCTACAGGGGCAACAGAGACCCAGTACTTC
cdr3_length: 14; d_call: -; clone_size: -; v_call: TRBV5-8; j_call: TRBJ2-7; cdr3_aa: CASSLAGLTYEQYF; cdr3_nt: TGTGCCAGCAGCTTGGCAGGGCTAACCTACGAGCAGTACTTC
cdr3_length: 11; d_call: -; clone_size: -; v_call: TRBV12-3/TRBV12-4; j_call: TRBJ1-1; cdr3_aa: CASSLDTEAFF; cdr3_nt: TGTGCCAGCAGCCTCGACACTGAAGCTTTCTTT
cdr3_length: 15; d_call: TRBD1; clone_size: -; v_call: TRBV6-2/TRBV6-3; j_call: TRBJ2-1; cdr3_aa: CASSRTGEGKNEQFF; cdr3_nt: TGTGCCAGCAGCCGGACAGGGGAAGGTAAGAATGAGCAGTTCTTC
cdr3_length: 13; d_call: -; clone_size: -; v_call: TRBV7-2; j_call: TRBJ1-4; cdr3_aa: CASSPVAGEKLFF; cdr3_nt: TGTGCCAGCAGCCCCGTGGCGGGGGAAAAACTGTTTTTT
cdr3_length: 16; d_call: -; clone_size: -; v_call: TRBV24-1; j_call: TRBJ1-2; cdr3_aa: CATSDLSTAGSEGYTF; cdr3_nt: TGTGCCACCAGTGATTTGTCGACTGCTGGTTCTGAAGGCTACACCTTC
cdr3_length: 11; d_call: -; clone_size: -; v_call: TRBV2; j_call: TRBJ2-1; cdr3_aa: CASSVRDEQFF; cdr3_nt: TGTGCCAGCAGTGTGAGGGATGAGCAGTTCTTC
cdr3_length: 14; d_call: -; clone_size: -; v_call: TRBV7-2; j_call: TRBJ1-5; cdr3_aa: CASNPRGRGQPQHF; cdr3_nt: TGTGCCAGCAACCCAAGGGGGAGGGGGCAGCCCCAGCATTTT
cdr3_length: 15; d_call: TRBD2; clone_size: -; v_call: TRBV5-1; j_call: TRBJ2-7; cdr3_aa: CASSLGVAGPYEQYF; cdr3_nt: TGCGCCAGCAGCTTGGGCGTAGCGGGGCCGTACGAGCAGTACTTC